The source of this T cell receptor beta chain is a study of fetal regulatory T cell absence and autoimmunity. This CDR3 spans 15 amino acids. Trimming stripped 8 bases from V and 4 bases from J, with 17 bases between. The germline V gene encodes CDR1 MNHEY and CDR2 SVGAGI. The survey-level immunoSEQ assay was used. Measured with immunoSEQ multiplex PCR; TCRdb has only the in-frame clones, and not every one. In the table there are about 43,000 clones, about four fifths of which are singletons. This receptor was taken from a newborn boy with IPEX syndrome. This sequence joins TRBV6-5 and TRBJ2-2, with D maybe TRBD1 (5 bases). Input material: cord blood. The CDR3 reads CASPAAGRPTGELFF. In nucleotides, the CDR3 is TGTGCCAGCCCGGCGGCAGGGCGCCCCACCGGGGAGCTGTTTTTT.